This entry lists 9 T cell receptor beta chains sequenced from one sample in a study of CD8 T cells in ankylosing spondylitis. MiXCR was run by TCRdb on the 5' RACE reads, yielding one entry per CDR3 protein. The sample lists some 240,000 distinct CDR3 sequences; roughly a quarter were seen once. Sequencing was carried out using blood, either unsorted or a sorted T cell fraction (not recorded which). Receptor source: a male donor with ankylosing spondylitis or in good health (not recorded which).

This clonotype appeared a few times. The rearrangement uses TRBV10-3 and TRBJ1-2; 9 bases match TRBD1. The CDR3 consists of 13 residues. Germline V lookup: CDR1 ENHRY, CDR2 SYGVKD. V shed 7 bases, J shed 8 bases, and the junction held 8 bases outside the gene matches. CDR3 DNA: TGTGCCATCAATTCACAGGGGGCGCCGGGCTACACCTTC. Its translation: CAINSQGAPGYTF.

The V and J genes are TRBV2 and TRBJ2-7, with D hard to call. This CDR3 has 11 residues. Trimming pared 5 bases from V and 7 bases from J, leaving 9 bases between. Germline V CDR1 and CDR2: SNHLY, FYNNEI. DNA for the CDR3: TGTGCCAGCAGTCCCGAGCTGGAGCAGTACTTC. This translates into CASSPELEQYF.

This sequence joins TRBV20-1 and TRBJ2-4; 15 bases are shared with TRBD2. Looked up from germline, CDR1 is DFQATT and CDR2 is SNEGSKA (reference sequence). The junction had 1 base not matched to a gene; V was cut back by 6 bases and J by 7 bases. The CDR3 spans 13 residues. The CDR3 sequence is CSAGTSGGNIQYF. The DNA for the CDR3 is TGCAGTGCAGGGACTAGCGGGGGGAACATTCAGTACTTC.

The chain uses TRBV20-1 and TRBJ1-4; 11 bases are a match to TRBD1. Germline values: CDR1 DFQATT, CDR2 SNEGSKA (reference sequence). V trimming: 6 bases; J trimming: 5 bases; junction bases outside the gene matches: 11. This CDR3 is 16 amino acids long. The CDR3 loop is CSAWSPGTGGNEKLFF. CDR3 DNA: TGCAGTGCGTGGAGTCCCGGGACAGGGGGAAATGAAAAACTGTTTTTT.

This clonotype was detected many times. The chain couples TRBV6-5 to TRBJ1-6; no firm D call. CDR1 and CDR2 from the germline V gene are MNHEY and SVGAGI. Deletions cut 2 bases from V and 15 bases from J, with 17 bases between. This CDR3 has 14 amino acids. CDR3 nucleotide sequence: TGTGCCAGCAGTTACACGCCGACTGAAATCCTCCTCCACTTT. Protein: CASSYTPTEILLHF.

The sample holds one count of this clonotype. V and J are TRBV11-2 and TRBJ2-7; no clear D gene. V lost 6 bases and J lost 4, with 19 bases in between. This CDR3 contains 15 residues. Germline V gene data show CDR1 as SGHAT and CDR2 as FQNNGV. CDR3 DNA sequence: TGTGCCAGCAGTCATCCGGCATGGGGTCAGTACGAGCAGTACTTC. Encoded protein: CASSHPAWGQYEQYF.

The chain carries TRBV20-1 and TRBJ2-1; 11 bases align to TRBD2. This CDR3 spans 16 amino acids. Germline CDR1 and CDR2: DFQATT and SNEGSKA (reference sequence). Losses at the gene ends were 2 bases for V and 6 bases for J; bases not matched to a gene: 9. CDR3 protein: CSARLAGGPRCNEQFF. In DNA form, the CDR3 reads TGCAGTGCTAGACTAGCGGGGGGCCCCAGATGCAATGAGCAGTTCTTC.

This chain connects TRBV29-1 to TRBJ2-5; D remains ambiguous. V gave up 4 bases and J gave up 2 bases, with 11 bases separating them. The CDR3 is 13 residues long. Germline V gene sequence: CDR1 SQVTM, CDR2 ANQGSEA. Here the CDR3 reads CSVASTNQETQYF. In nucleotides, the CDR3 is TGCAGCGTTGCATCGACAAATCAAGAGACCCAGTACTTC.

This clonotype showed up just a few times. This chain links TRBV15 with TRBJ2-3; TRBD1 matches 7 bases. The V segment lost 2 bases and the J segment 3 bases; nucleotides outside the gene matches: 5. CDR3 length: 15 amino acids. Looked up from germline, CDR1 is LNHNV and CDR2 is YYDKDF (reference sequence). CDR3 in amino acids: CATSRTGAQTDTQYF. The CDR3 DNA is TGTGCCACCAGCAGAACAGGGGCCCAAACAGATACGCAGTATTTT.